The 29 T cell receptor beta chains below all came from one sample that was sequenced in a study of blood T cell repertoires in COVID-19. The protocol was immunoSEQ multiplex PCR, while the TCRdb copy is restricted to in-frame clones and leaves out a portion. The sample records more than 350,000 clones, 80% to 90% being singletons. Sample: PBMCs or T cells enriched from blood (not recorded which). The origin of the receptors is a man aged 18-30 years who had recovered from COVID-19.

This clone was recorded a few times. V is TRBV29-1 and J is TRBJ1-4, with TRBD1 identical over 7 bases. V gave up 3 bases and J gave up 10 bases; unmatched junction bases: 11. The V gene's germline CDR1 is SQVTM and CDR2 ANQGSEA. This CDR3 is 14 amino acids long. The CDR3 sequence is CSVEMRGLLGKLFF. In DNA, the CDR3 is TGCAGCGTTGAGATGAGGGGGCTGTTGGGAAAACTGTTTTTT.

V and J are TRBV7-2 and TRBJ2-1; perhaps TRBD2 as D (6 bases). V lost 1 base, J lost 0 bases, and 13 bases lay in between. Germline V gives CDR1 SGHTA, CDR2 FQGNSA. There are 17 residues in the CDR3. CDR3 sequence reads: CASSLEDYLSSYNEQFF. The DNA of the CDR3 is TGTGCCAGCAGCTTAGAGGACTACCTGAGCTCCTACAATGAGCAGTTCTTC. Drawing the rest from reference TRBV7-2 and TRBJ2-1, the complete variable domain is GAGVSQSPSNKVTEKGKDVELRCDPISGHTALYWYRQSLGQGLEFLIYFQGNSAPDKSGLPSDRFSAERTGGSVSTLTIQRTQQEDSAVYLCASSLEDYLSSYNEQFFGPGTRLTVL.

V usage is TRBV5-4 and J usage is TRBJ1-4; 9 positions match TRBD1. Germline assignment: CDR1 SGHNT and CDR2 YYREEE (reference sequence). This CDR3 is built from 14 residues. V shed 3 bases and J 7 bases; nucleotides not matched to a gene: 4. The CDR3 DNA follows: TGTGCCAGCAGCTCGACAGGGGGAGGTGAAAAACTGTTTTTT. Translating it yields CASSSTGGGEKLFF.

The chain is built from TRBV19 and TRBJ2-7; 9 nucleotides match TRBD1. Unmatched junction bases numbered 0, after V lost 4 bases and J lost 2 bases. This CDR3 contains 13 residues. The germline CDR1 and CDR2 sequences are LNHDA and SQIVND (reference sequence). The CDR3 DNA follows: TGTGCCAGTAGTAGGACAGGGGCCTACGAGCAGTACTTC. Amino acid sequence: CASSRTGAYEQYF.

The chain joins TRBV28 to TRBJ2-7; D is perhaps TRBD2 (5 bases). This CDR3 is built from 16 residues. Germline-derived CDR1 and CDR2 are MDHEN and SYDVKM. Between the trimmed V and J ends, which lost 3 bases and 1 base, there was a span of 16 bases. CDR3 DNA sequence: TGTGCCAGCAGTTTTCCCCGGACTGGCGGGTCCTACGAGCAGTACTTC. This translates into CASSFPRTGGSYEQYF. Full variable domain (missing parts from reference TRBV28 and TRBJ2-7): DVKVTQSSRYLVKRTGEKVFLECVQDMDHENMFWYRQDPGLGLRLIYFSYDVKMKEKGDIPEGYSVSREKKERFSLILESASTNQTSMYLCASSFPRTGGSYEQYFGPGTRLTVT.

The CDR3 reads CASSTGGGGQPQHF. CDR3 in DNA: TGTGCCTCATCTACAGGGGGCGGGGGTCAGCCCCAGCATTTT. J is TRBJ1-5 and V is TRBV7-9, with 9 nucleotides matching TRBD1. With 11 bases clipped from V and 6 bases from J, the junction kept 11 bases outside the gene matches. The CDR3 extends over 14 amino acids. The germline V gene has CDR1 SEHNR and CDR2 FQNEAQ (reference sequence).

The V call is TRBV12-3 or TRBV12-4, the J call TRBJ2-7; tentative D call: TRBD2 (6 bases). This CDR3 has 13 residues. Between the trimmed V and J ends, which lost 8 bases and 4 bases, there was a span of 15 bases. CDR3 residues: CASLPGGAYEQYF. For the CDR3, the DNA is TGTGCCAGCTTGCCCGGCGGGGCTTACGAGCAGTACTTC.

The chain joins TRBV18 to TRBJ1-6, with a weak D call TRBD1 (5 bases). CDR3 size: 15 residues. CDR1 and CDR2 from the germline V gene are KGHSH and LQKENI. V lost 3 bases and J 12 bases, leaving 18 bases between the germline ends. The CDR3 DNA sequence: TGTGCCAGCTCACCCGGGACTCCCACGCTGTTACCCCTCCACTTT. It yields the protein CASSPGTPTLLPLHF. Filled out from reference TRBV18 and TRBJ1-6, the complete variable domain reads NAGVMQNPRHLVRRRGQEARLRCSPMKGHSHVYWYRQLPEEGLKFMVYLQKENIIDESGMPKERFSAEFPKEGPSILRIQQVVRGDSAAYFCASSPGTPTLLPLHFGNGTRLTVT.

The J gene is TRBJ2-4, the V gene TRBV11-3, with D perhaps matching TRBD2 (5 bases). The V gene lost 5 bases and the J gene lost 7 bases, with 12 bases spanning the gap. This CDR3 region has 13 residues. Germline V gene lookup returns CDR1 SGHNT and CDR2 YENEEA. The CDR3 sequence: CASSPETGNIQYF. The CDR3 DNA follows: TGTGCCAGCAGCCCAGAGACGGGGAACATTCAGTACTTC.

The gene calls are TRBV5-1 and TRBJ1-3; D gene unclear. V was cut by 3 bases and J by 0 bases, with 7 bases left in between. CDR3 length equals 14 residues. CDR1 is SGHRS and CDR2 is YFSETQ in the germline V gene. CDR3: CASSSSLSGNTIYF. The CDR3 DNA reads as TGCGCCAGCAGCTCCTCCCTCTCTGGAAACACCATATATTTT.

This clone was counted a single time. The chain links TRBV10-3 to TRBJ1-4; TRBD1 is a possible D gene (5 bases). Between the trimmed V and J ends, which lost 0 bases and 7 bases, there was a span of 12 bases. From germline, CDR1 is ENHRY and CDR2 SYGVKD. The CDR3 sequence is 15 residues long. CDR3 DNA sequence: TGTGCCATCAGTGAGTCGGTGCAGGGTACTGAAAAACTGTTTTTT. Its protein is CAISESVQGTEKLFF.

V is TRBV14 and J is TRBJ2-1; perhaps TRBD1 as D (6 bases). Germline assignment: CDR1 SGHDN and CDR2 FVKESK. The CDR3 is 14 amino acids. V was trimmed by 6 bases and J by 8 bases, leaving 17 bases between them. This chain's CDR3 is CASRFTGTKDEQFF. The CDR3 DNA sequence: TGTGCCAGCAGGTTTACAGGGACCAAGGATGAGCAGTTCTTC.

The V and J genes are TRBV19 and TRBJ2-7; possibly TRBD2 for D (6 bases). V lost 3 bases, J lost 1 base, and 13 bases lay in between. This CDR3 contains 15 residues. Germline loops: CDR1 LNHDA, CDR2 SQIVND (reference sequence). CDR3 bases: TGTGCCAGTAGTATGGGAGGCGCATCGTCCTACGAGCAGTACTTC. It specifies CASSMGGASSYEQYF.

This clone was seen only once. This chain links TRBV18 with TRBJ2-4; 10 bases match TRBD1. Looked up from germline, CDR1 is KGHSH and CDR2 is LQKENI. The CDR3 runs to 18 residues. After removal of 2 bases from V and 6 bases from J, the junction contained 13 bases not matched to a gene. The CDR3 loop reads CASSPYGGGQGKGNIQYF. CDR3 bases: TGTGCCAGCTCACCATACGGTGGGGGACAGGGGAAGGGAAACATTCAGTACTTC.

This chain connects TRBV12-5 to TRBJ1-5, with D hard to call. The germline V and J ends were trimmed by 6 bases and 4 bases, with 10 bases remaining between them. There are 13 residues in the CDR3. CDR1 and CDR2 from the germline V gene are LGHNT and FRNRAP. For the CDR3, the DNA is TGTGCTAGTGGAAGCGACGGGAATCAGCCCCAGCATTTT. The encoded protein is CASGSDGNQPQHF.

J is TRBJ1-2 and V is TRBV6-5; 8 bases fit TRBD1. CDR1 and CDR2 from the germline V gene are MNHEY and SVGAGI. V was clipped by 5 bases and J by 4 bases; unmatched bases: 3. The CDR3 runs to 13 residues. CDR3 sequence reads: CASSQTGGYGYTF. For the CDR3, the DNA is TGTGCCAGCAGTCAAACAGGGGGCTATGGCTACACCTTC.

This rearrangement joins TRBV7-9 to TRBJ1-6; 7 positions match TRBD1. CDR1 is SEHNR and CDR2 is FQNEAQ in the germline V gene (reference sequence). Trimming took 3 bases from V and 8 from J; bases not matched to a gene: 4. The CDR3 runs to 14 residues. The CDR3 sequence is CASSFRQGDSPLHF. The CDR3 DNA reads TGTGCCAGCAGCTTTCGACAGGGTGATTCACCCCTCCACTTT.

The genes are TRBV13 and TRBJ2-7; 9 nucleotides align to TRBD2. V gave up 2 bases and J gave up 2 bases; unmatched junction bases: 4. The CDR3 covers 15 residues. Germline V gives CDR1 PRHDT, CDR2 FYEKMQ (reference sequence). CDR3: CASSLSGRTTYEQYF. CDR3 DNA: TGTGCCAGCAGCTTAAGCGGGAGGACCACCTACGAGCAGTACTTC.

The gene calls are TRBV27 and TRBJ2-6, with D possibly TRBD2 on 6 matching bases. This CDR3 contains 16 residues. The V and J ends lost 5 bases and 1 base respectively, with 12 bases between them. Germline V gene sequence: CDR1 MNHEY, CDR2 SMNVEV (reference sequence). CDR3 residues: CASSRGLTSGANVLTF. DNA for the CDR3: TGTGCCAGCAGTCGGGGACTGACTTCTGGGGCCAACGTCCTGACTTTC.

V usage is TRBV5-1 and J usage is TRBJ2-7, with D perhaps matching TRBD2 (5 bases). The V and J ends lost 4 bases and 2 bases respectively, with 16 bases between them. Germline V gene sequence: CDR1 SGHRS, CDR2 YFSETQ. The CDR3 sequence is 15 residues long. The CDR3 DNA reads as TGCGCCAGCAGCCCTACGGGAAGTAGCGCCTACGAGCAGTACTTC. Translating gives CASSPTGSSAYEQYF.

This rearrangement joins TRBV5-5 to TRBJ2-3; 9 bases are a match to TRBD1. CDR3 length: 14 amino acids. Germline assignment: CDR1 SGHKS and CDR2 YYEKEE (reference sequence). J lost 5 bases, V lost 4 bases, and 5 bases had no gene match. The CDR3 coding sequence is TGTGCCAGCAGCCCCGGACAGGGGAAAGATACGCAGTATTTT. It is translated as CASSPGQGKDTQYF.

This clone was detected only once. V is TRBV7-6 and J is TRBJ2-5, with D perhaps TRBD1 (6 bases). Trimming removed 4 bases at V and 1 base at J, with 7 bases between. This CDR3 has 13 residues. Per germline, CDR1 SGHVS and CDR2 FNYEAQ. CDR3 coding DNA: TGTGCCAGCAGCTGGGACACCCAAGAGACCCAGTACTTC. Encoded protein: CASSWDTQETQYF.

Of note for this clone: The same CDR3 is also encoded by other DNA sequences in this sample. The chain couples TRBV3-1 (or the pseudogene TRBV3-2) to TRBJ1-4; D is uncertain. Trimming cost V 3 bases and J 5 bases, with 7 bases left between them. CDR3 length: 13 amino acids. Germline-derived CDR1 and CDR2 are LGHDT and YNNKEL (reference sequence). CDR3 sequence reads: CASSQGQNEKLFF. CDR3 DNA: TGTGCCAGCAGCCAGGGCCAGAATGAAAAACTGTTTTTT.

In nucleotides, the CDR3 is TGCGCCAGCAGCCAGACGGGACTAGGGGGAATCGAGCAGTACTTC. Its protein is CASSQTGLGGIEQYF. The chain has TRBV4-1 and TRBJ2-7, with 8 bases that match TRBD2. CDR1 and CDR2 (germline): MGHRA, YSYEKL. The CDR3 covers 15 residues. The junction had 10 bases not matched to a gene; V was cut back by 3 bases and J by 6 bases.

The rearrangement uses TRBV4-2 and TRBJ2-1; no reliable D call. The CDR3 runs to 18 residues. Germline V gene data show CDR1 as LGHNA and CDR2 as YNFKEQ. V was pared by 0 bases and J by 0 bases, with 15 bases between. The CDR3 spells CASSQEGRGPSSYNEQFF. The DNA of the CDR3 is TGTGCCAGCAGCCAAGAAGGTCGCGGTCCTAGCTCCTACAATGAGCAGTTCTTC.

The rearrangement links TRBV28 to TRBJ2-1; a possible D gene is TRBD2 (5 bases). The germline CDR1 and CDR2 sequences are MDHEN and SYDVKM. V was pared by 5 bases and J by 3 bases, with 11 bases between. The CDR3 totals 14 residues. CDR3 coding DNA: TGTGCCAGCAGTCTAACAAGCGGCTACAATGAGCAGTTCTTC. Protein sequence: CASSLTSGYNEQFF.

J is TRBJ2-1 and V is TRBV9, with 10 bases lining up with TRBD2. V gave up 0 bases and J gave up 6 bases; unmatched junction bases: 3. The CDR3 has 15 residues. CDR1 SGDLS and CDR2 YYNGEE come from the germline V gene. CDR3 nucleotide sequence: TGTGCCAGCAGCGTAGTAGGGACTAGCGTCAATGAGCAGTTCTTC. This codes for CASSVVGTSVNEQFF.

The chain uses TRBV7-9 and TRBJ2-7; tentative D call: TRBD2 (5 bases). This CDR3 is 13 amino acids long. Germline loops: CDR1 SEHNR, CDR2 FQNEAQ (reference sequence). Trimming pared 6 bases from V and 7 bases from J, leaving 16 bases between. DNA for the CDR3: TGTGCCAGCAGAGCCGGCGGACTCTCGGAGCAGTACTTC. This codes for CASRAGGLSEQYF.

The CDR3 reads CASSSGTGNTEAFF. CDR3 in DNA: TGTGCCAGCAGCTCCGGGACAGGGAACACTGAAGCTTTCTTT. The chain carries TRBV6-4 and TRBJ1-1, with TRBD1 matching 8 bases. Per germline, CDR1 MRHNA and CDR2 SNTAGT. This CDR3 is 14 amino acids long. V gave up 6 bases and J gave up 1 base; unmatched junction bases: 4.